These 25 T cell receptor beta chains were sequenced from one sample in a study of T cell changes during pregnancy in multiple sclerosis. Method: immunoSEQ multiplex PCR; TCRdb's copy keeps in-frame clones and lacks some. There are 70,000 to 80,000 clones in the sample; approximately 91% occur only once, and 3% to 4% lies in the top ten. The sample in question was peripheral blood, obtained before pregnancy. These receptors were obtained from a female donor with multiple sclerosis, enrolled in a pregnancy study.

J is TRBJ2-7 and V is TRBV4-1; 10 bases map to TRBD2. This CDR3 has 15 residues. Germline V gene lookup returns CDR1 MGHRA and CDR2 YSYEKL. Trimming at V came to 3 bases and at J to 2 bases, leaving 4 bases not matched to a gene. CDR3 amino acids: CASSQTSGPTYEQYF. In DNA form, the CDR3 reads TGCGCCAGCAGCCAGACTAGCGGGCCAACCTACGAGCAGTACTTC.

The chain employs TRBV19 and TRBJ1-1; D not certain. This CDR3 is 13 amino acids long. Germline loops: CDR1 LNHDA, CDR2 SQIVND (reference sequence). The V end was cut by 3 bases, the J end by 4 bases, with 9 bases between. CDR3: CASSISLSTEAFF. The CDR3 coding sequence is TGTGCCAGTAGTATTTCACTCTCCACTGAAGCTTTCTTT. Filled out from reference TRBV19 and TRBJ1-1, the complete variable domain reads DGGITQSPKYLFRKEGQNVTLSCEQNLNHDAMYWYRQDPGQGLRLIYYSQIVNDFQKGDIAEGYSVSREKKESFPLTVTSAQKNPTAFYLCASSISLSTEAFFGQGTRLTVV.

Of note for this clone: Distinct nucleotide sequences in the sample also encode this CDR3. V is TRBV6-5 and J is TRBJ2-7; 10 nucleotides match TRBD2. Germline assignment: CDR1 MNHEY and CDR2 SVGAGI. There are 15 residues in the CDR3. Trimming at V came to 0 bases and at J to 4 bases, leaving 3 bases not matched to a gene. CDR3 residues: CASSYSPSGSYEQYF. The CDR3 nucleotides are TGTGCCAGCAGTTACTCCCCTAGCGGGAGTTACGAGCAGTACTTC.

This clone was seen once. V usage is TRBV11-2 and J usage is TRBJ2-3, with D possibly being TRBD2 (5 bases). The CDR3 covers 15 residues. Germline CDR1 SGHAT, CDR2 FQNNGV. With 7 bases removed from V and 6 bases from J, the gap between germline ends came to 20 bases. The CDR3 loop reads CASTAFGLREDTQYF. The CDR3 DNA is TGTGCCAGCACCGCTTTTGGTCTGAGGGAGGATACGCAGTATTTT.

This clone was detected a few times. The CDR3 nucleotides read TGTGCCAGTACCCGGGACAGGGTTGCTGGCTACACCTTC. Translated: CASTRDRVAGYTF. The chain has TRBV19 and TRBJ1-2, with 9 nucleotides matching TRBD1. Germline lookup yields CDR1 LNHDA and CDR2 SQIVND (reference sequence). CDR3 length: 13 residues. V was pared by 7 bases and J by 7 bases, with 7 bases of the junction left unmatched.

This chain links TRBV5-6 with TRBJ2-1; D might be TRBD1 (6 bases). This CDR3 is 15 amino acids long. The ends were cut back, 0 bases at V and 2 bases at J, with 9 bases in the middle. From germline, CDR1 is SGHDT and CDR2 YYEEEE. Here the CDR3 DNA reads TGTGCCAGCAGCTTGGGGGCAGGGGCCTACAATGAGCAGTTCTTC. This sequence encodes CASSLGAGAYNEQFF. Together with reference TRBV5-6 and TRBJ2-1, the CDR3 gives the full variable domain: DAGVTQSPTHLIKTRGQQVTLRCSPKSGHDTVSWYQQALGQGPQFIFQYYEEEERQRGNFPDRFSGHQFPNYSSELNVNALLLGDSALYLCASSLGAGAYNEQFFGPGTRLTVL.

This clone was recorded only once. The chain carries TRBV19 and TRBJ1-1; 7 bases fit TRBD1. This CDR3 has 14 residues. Germline CDR1 is LNHDA and CDR2 is SQIVND (reference sequence). V was clipped by 3 bases and J by 6 bases; unmatched bases: 7. The CDR3 DNA sequence: TGTGCCAGTAGTATGGTCAGGGGGGTCTCTGAAGCTTTCTTT. Its translation: CASSMVRGVSEAFF.

The chain combines TRBV13 with TRBJ2-1, with D perhaps matching TRBD2 (6 bases). V lost 0 bases and J 1 base, leaving 10 bases between the germline ends. Germline V gene data show CDR1 as PRHDT and CDR2 as FYEKMQ (reference sequence). This CDR3 comprises 16 residues. The CDR3 sequence is CASSLGPRGSYNEQFF. As DNA, the CDR3 is TGTGCCAGCAGCTTAGGTCCCCGGGGGTCCTACAATGAGCAGTTCTTC.

The rearrangement links TRBV4-2 to TRBJ1-1; D call uncertain. Per the germline V gene, CDR1 is LGHNA and CDR2 is YNFKEQ. The CDR3 is made up of 15 amino acids. V lost 0 bases and J 3 bases, leaving 11 bases between the germline ends. The CDR3 DNA reads TGTGCCAGCAGCCAAGATATAAGTCGGGACACTGAAGCTTTCTTT. Its protein product is CASSQDISRDTEAFF.

Only one count was recorded for this clone. The V call is TRBV19, the J call TRBJ1-1, with D unclear. Germline V lookup: CDR1 LNHDA, CDR2 SQIVND (reference sequence). CDR3 length equals 12 residues. The V end was cut by 6 bases, the J end by 5 bases, with 10 bases between. Here the CDR3 DNA reads TGTGCCAGTAGCGAGACAATAACTGAAGCTTTCTTT. Translation gives CASSETITEAFF.

In nucleotides, the CDR3 is TGTGCCAGCAAACGACAGGGTGACTATGGCTACACCTTC. It codes for CASKRQGDYGYTF. The V and J genes are TRBV6-5 and TRBJ1-2, with 7 nucleotides matching TRBD1. Germline loops: CDR1 MNHEY, CDR2 SVGAGI. The V segment lost 7 bases and the J segment 3 bases; nucleotides outside the gene matches: 5. The CDR3 spans 13 residues.

The chain employs TRBV27 and TRBJ2-1; 7 bases map to TRBD2. The CDR3 is made up of 15 amino acids. Trimming at V came to 7 bases and at J to 3 bases, leaving 9 bases not matched to a gene. Germline CDR1 reads MNHEY; CDR2 reads SMNVEV (reference sequence). This CDR3 is CASNSGGPNYNEQFF. The CDR3, as DNA: TGTGCCAGCAATTCGGGGGGACCTAACTACAATGAGCAGTTCTTC.

This chain connects TRBV30 to TRBJ1-1; 9 positions agree with TRBD1. Per the germline V gene, CDR1 is GTSNPN and CDR2 is SVGIG (reference sequence). The CDR3 spans 13 residues. V dropped 2 bases and J dropped 7; count of bases not matched to a gene: 5. The CDR3 here is CAWSINRGREAFF. The CDR3 coding sequence is TGTGCCTGGAGTATCAACAGGGGGCGTGAAGCTTTCTTT.

The rearrangement joins TRBV28 to TRBJ1-4; D gene unclear. V was clipped by 6 bases and J by 5 bases, with 7 bases between them. CDR3 length: 12 residues. Germline CDR1 and CDR2: MDHEN and SYDVKM. The CDR3 spells CASSRLNEKLFF. The CDR3 DNA is TGTGCCAGCAGCAGACTGAATGAAAAACTGTTTTTT.

CDR3 DNA sequence: TGTGCCAGCAGCTTCGGGACAGGGCCCTACGAGCAGTACTTC. As protein: CASSFGTGPYEQYF. The chain combines TRBV7-6 with TRBJ2-7; 9 bases agree with TRBD1. J gave up 2 bases and V 3 bases, and 2 bases lay outside the gene matches. Germline CDR1 and CDR2: SGHVS and FNYEAQ. The CDR3 is made up of 14 amino acids.

V gene TRBV2 combines with J gene TRBJ1-1, with D unresolved. V gave up 7 bases and J gave up 1 base, with 16 bases separating them. The CDR3 consists of 15 residues. Germline CDR1 SNHLY, CDR2 FYNNEI. CDR3 amino acids: CASILDPMGNTEAFF. The CDR3 region has the DNA TGTGCCAGCATCCTAGACCCTATGGGGAACACTGAAGCTTTCTTT.

This rearrangement joins TRBV25-1 to TRBJ2-5, with TRBD1 matching over 7 bases. V lost 1 base and J lost 1; bases outside the gene matches: 3. CDR1 and CDR2 from the germline V gene are MGHDK and SYGVNS. CDR3 length: 15 residues. The CDR3 DNA follows: TGTGCCAGCAGTGAATTTGGGACAGCCCAAGAGACCCAGTACTTC. Its protein product is CASSEFGTAQETQYF.

This chain links TRBV7-3 with TRBJ2-1, with TRBD2 identical over 9 bases. V dropped 1 base and J dropped 9; count of bases not matched to a gene: 7. Germline-derived CDR1 and CDR2 are SGHTA and FQGTGA. This CDR3 comprises 15 residues. Here the CDR3 DNA reads TGTGCCAGCAGCTTAATAGGCGGGGGGGTGTCTGAGCAGTTCTTC. This gives the protein CASSLIGGGVSEQFF.

The chain has TRBV5-6 and TRBJ2-7, with a possible D match to TRBD1 (6 bases). Germline V gene lookup returns CDR1 SGHDT and CDR2 YYEEEE. The CDR3 contains 13 residues. V lost 0 bases to trimming and J lost 8 bases, with 12 bases between them. DNA of the CDR3: TGTGCCAGCAGCTTGGCGGTAACAGGGAAGCAGTACTTC. Translation: CASSLAVTGKQYF.

This clone was recorded once. The gene calls are TRBV7-2 and TRBJ1-1; 8 bases align to TRBD1. The trim removed 2 bases at V and 0 bases at J, leaving 11 bases unmatched. This CDR3 spans 18 amino acids. The germline gives CDR1 SGHTA, CDR2 FQGNSA. CDR3 DNA sequence: TGTGCCAGCAGCTTAAGGGGACAGGTTTCCCTCTTGAACACTGAAGCTTTCTTT. It translates to CASSLRGQVSLLNTEAFF. The full variable domain, its missing parts supplied by reference TRBV7-2 and TRBJ1-1, is GAGVSQSPSNKVTEKGKDVELRCDPISGHTALYWYRQSLGQGLEFLIYFQGNSAPDKSGLPSDRFSAERTGGSVSTLTIQRTQQEDSAVYLCASSLRGQVSLLNTEAFFGQGTRLTVV.

The chain carries TRBV5-1 and TRBJ2-7; D possibly corresponds to TRBD1 (6 bases). Germline CDR1 reads SGHRS; CDR2 reads YFSETQ. Trimming took 1 base from V and 5 from J, leaving 16 bases between them. The CDR3 totals 15 residues. In nucleotides, the CDR3 is TGCGCCAGCAGCTTGCCCCGGACAGTCGACAACGAGCAGTACTTC. Protein product: CASSLPRTVDNEQYF.

The CDR3, as DNA: TGTGCCAGCAGTTCTGCCCAGGACAGGGGTACGAGCTACACCTTC. Protein sequence: CASSSAQDRGTSYTF. The rearrangement links TRBV6-5 to TRBJ1-2, with 9 bases identical to TRBD1. The CDR3 has 15 residues. The V gene's germline CDR1 is MNHEY and CDR2 SVGAGI. Trimming cost V 4 bases and J 9 bases; bases outside gene matches: 12.

The gene calls are TRBV5-4 and TRBJ2-6; perhaps TRBD2 as D (5 bases). There are 16 residues in the CDR3. With 6 bases removed from V and 0 bases from J, the gap between germline ends came to 13 bases. Per germline, CDR1 SGHNT and CDR2 YYREEE (reference sequence). This CDR3 is CASMRDSSSGANVLTF. The DNA for the CDR3 is TGTGCCAGCATGAGGGATTCTAGCTCTGGGGCCAACGTCCTGACTTTC.

This sequence joins TRBV4-3 and TRBJ1-1; D call uncertain. This CDR3 comprises 17 residues. V lost 2 bases to trimming and J lost 4 bases, with 20 bases between them. Germline values: CDR1 LGHNA, CDR2 YSLEER. CDR3 protein: CASSQNPGRVSGTEAFF. In DNA form, the CDR3 reads TGCGCCAGCAGCCAAAATCCGGGGAGGGTCTCGGGCACTGAAGCTTTCTTT.

This sequence joins TRBV30 and TRBJ2-7; 7 bases match TRBD1. The V segment lost 3 bases and the J segment 7 bases; nucleotides outside the gene matches: 24. CDR1 is GTSNPN and CDR2 is SVGIG in the germline V gene (reference sequence). This CDR3 region has 18 residues. CDR3 region: CAWSYPPTRQGWSREQYF. The CDR3 nucleotides read TGTGCCTGGAGCTACCCACCTACCCGACAGGGATGGTCGCGGGAGCAGTACTTC.